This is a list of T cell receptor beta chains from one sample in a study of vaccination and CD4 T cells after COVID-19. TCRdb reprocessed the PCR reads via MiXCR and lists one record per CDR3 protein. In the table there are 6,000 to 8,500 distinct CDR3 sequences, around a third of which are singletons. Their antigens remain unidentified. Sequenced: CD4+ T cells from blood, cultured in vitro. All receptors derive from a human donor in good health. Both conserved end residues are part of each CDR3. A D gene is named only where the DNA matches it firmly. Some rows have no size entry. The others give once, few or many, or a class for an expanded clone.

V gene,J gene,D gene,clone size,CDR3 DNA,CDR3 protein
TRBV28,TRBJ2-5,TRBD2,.,TGTGCCAGCAGTTTAGGTGGGCTAGCGGGAGGAGAGACCCAGTACTTC,CASSLGGLAGGETQYF
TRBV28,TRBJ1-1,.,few,TGTGCCAGCAGGGCCAGTCTCCCTGAAGCTTTCTTT,CASRASLPEAFF
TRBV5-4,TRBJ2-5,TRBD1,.,TGTGCCAGCAGCTTGGGAGGGGGCCAAGAGGCCCAGTACTTC,CASSLGGGQEAQYF
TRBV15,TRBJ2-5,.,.,TGTGCCACCGTTCCTAGCGCTAAACAAGAGACCCAGTACTTC,CATVPSAKQETQYF
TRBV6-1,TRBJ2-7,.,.,TGTGCCAGCACCCCCCTTTCCGGCACGACCTACGAGCAGTACTTC,CASTPLSGTTYEQYF
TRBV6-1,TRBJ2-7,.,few,TGTGCCAGCAGTAAGGCACCCCTCTCCTACGAGCAGTACTTC,CASSKAPLSYEQYF
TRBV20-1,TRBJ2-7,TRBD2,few,TGCAGTGCTAGAGACCGCGGACTAGCCATCTACGAGCAGTACTTC,CSARDRGLAIYEQYF
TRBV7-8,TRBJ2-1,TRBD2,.,TGTGCCAGCAGCCCCCGCCCAGCGGGAGGGAACTATGAGCAGTTCTTC,CASSPRPAGGNYEQFF
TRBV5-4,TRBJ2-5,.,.,TGTGCCAGCAGCTTGATTTCTATCGGGACCCAGTACTTC,CASSLISIGTQYF
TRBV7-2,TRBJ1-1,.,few,TGTGCCAGCAGCTTAGCCTCATGGACTGAAGCTTTCTTT,CASSLASWTEAFF
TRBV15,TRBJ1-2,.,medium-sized,TGTGCCACCAGCAGAGGGGGAGGATATGGCTACACCTTC,CATSRGGGYGYTF
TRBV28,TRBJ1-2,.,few,TGTGCCAGCAGCAGACTCCCCTCAAACTATGGCTACACCTTC,CASSRLPSNYGYTF
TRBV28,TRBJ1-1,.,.,TGTGCCAGCAGTTCGAATACGGACACTGAAGCTTTCTTT,CASSSNTDTEAFF
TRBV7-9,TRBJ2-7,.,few,TGTGCCAGCAGCTTACCTGGGATCCCTCGGCAGTACTTC,CASSLPGIPRQYF
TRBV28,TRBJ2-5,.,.,TGTGCCAGCAGCGTCAACGACAGAAAAGAGACCCAGTACTTC,CASSVNDRKETQYF
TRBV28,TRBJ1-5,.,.,TGTGCCAGCAGAGCTCTTAGCAATCAGCCCCAGCATTTT,CASRALSNQPQHF
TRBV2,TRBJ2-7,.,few,TGTGCCAGCAGTGCCTGGGCGGGCCACGAGCAGTACTTC,CASSAWAGHEQYF
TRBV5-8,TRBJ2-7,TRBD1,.,TGTGCCAGCAGCTTGGGCAGGGGGCGGGAGCAGTACTTC,CASSLGRGREQYF
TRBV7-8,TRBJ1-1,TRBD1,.,TGTGCCAGCAGCTTAGGATGGGACAGCTTTGGGACTGAAGCTTTCTTT,CASSLGWDSFGTEAFF
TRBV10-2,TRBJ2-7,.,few,TGCGCCAGCAGTGATATTACCTACGAGCAGTACTTC,CASSDITYEQYF
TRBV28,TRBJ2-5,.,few,TGTGCCAGCAGGGCCGGGACTGGCTACCAAGAGACCCAGTACTTC,CASRAGTGYQETQYF
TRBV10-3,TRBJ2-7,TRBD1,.,TGTGCCATCAGTGAGAGACAGGGGGCCAGGGAGCAGTACTTC,CAISERQGAREQYF
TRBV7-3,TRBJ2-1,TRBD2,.,TGTGCCAGCAGCCGTAGCGGGAGGGCCTTCAATGAGCAGTTCTTC,CASSRSGRAFNEQFF